This is a list of T cell receptor beta chains from one sample in a study of vaccination effects on CD4 cells after COVID-19. These TCRs are of unknown antigen specificity. Here immunoSEQ multiplex PCR was the method, and the copy in TCRdb shows in-frame clones only, minus some. In the table there are some 30,000 clones, approximately 70% of which are singletons. This specimen was CD4+ T cells from PBMCs cultured with HCoV-229E spike peptides, taken after COVID-19 vaccination. These receptors were taken from a human donor who received a COVID-19 vaccine. Each CDR3 is given with its conserved first and last residue. The D gene is left open where the match is weak. Some rows have no size entry. The others give once, few or many, or a class for an expanded clone.

length | J | V | D | size | CDR3 | DNA
14 | TRBJ2-3 | TRBV7-9 | TRBD2 | NA | CASSASGSTDTQYF | TGTGCCAGCAGCGCTAGCGGGAGCACAGATACGCAGTATTTT
15 | TRBJ1-6 | TRBV11-2 | NA | few | CASSLTDSNNSPLHF | TGTGCCAGCAGCCTCACGGACAGTAATAATTCACCCCTCCACTTT
14 | TRBJ1-3 | TRBV5-1 | NA | NA | CASSFSTGGNTIYF | TGCGCCAGCAGCTTTTCTACAGGAGGAAACACCATATATTTT
14 | TRBJ1-3 | TRBV19 | NA | NA | CASIGFLSGNTIYF | TGTGCCAGTATTGGGTTCTTATCTGGAAACACCATATATTTT
17 | TRBJ2-7 | TRBV5-1 | TRBD1 | NA | CASSVPPLGQGYYEQYF | TGCGCCAGCAGCGTCCCTCCCCTGGGACAGGGGTACTACGAGCAGTACTTC
13 | TRBJ1-1 | TRBV29-1 | NA | NA | CSVERGMNTEAFF | TGCAGCGTTGAACGGGGGATGAACACTGAAGCTTTCTTT
17 | TRBJ2-4 | TRBV19 | TRBD2 | few | CATTDEPGLAGGNIQYF | TGTGCCACCACCGACGAGCCGGGACTAGCGGGAGGAAACATTCAGTACTTC
14 | TRBJ1-5 | TRBV3-1/TRBV3-2 | TRBD1 | NA | CASSQQGSHQPQHF | TGTGCCAGCAGTCAACAGGGGAGCCATCAGCCCCAGCATTTT
14 | TRBJ1-5 | TRBV15 | NA | NA | CATSRDSGNQPQHF | TGTGCCACCAGCAGAGATTCCGGAAATCAGCCCCAGCATTTT
14 | TRBJ1-5 | TRBV2 | NA | NA | CASSEIGSNQPQHF | TGTGCCAGCAGTGAGATAGGGAGCAATCAGCCCCAGCATTTT
12 | TRBJ2-3 | TRBV6-5 | NA | few | CASGQGKDTQYF | TGTGCCAGCGGGCAGGGGAAGGATACGCAGTATTTT
14 | TRBJ2-7 | TRBV18 | NA | NA | CASSPRGGEAEQYF | TGTGCCAGCTCACCACGAGGCGGCGAGGCCGAGCAGTACTTC
15 | TRBJ2-1 | TRBV12-5 | NA | NA | CASGSGRPLYNEQFF | TGTGCTAGTGGTAGTGGGAGGCCCTTATACAATGAGCAGTTCTTC
15 | TRBJ2-1 | TRBV5-4 | NA | NA | CASSLDGSSYNEQFF | TGTGCCAGCAGCTTGGACGGTAGCTCCTACAATGAGCAGTTCTTC
14 | TRBJ1-5 | TRBV3-1/TRBV3-2 | NA | NA | CASSHTGKDQPQHF | TGTGCCAGCAGCCACACAGGGAAAGATCAGCCCCAGCATTTT
12 | TRBJ2-2 | TRBV2 | NA | NA | CASRREAGELFF | TGTGCCAGCAGACGCGAAGCCGGGGAGCTGTTTTTT
17 | TRBJ1-3 | TRBV5-1 | NA | NA | CASSLWGDGASGNTIYF | TGCGCCAGCAGCTTGTGGGGCGATGGGGCCTCTGGAAACACCATATATTTT
14 | TRBJ1-1 | TRBV3-1/TRBV3-2 | NA | NA | CASSQGGLRTEAFF | TGTGCCAGCAGCCAAGGTGGGTTGAGGACTGAAGCTTTCTTT
14 | TRBJ2-7 | TRBV11-1 | NA | NA | CASSARQLTYEQYF | TGTGCCAGCAGCGCCCGACAGCTAACCTACGAGCAGTACTTC
13 | TRBJ2-7 | TRBV19 | TRBD1 | NA | CASNKNRGDEQYF | TGTGCCAGTAATAAAAACAGGGGCGACGAGCAGTACTTC
12 | TRBJ1-6 | TRBV27 | NA | NA | CASSRQDSPLHF | TGTGCCAGCAGTCGCCAGGATTCACCCCTCCACTTT
15 | TRBJ2-5 | TRBV6-5 | TRBD1 | NA | CASSSRQGARETQYF | TGTGCCAGCAGCTCCAGACAGGGGGCTCGGGAGACCCAGTACTTC
14 | TRBJ2-5 | TRBV18 | NA | NA | CASSPRTILETQYF | TGTGCCAGCTCACCTCGGACTATCCTAGAGACCCAGTACTTC
15 | TRBJ2-7 | TRBV20-1 | NA | NA | CSASPLGLGPYEQYF | TGCAGTGCTAGTCCGCTGGGTTTAGGGCCCTACGAGCAGTACTTC
13 | TRBJ1-1 | TRBV7-9 | NA | NA | CASSLVGNTEAFF | TGTGCCAGCAGCTTAGTAGGGAACACTGAAGCTTTCTTT
14 | TRBJ2-7 | TRBV6-5 | NA | NA | CASSSYKGGYEQYF | TGTGCCAGCAGTTCGTACAAGGGGGGATACGAGCAGTACTTC
13 | TRBJ1-1 | TRBV3-1/TRBV3-2 | NA | NA | CASSSGDNTEAFF | TGTGCCAGCAGCTCCGGGGACAACACTGAAGCTTTCTTT
10 | TRBJ2-7 | TRBV20-1 | NA | NA | CSARDSVQYF | TGCAGTGCTAGAGATAGCGTGCAGTACTTC
16 | TRBJ1-2 | TRBV25-1 | NA | NA | CASSEQGSGRTYGYTF | TGTGCCAGCAGTGAGCAAGGATCGGGACGGACCTATGGCTACACCTTC
15 | TRBJ1-4 | TRBV5-4 | NA | NA | CASSIRSGANEKLFF | TGTGCCAGCTCGATTCGATCAGGGGCTAATGAAAAACTGTTTTTT
14 | TRBJ2-2 | TRBV19 | NA | NA | CASSNTLNTGELFF | TGTGCCAGTAGTAACACCCTGAACACCGGGGAGCTGTTTTTT
13 | TRBJ2-7 | TRBV19 | NA | NA | CASSTGQTYEQYF | TGTGCCAGTAGTACCGGACAGACCTACGAGCAGTACTTC
18 | TRBJ2-1 | TRBV15 | NA | NA | CATSREGGETGLGNEQFF | TGTGCCACCAGCAGAGAAGGGGGAGAAACAGGCCTGGGCAATGAGCAGTTCTTC
13 | TRBJ2-1 | TRBV18 | TRBD1 | NA | CASSPPGGGEQFF | TGTGCCAGCTCACCACCAGGGGGCGGTGAGCAGTTCTTC
16 | TRBJ1-2 | TRBV3-1/TRBV3-2 | NA | NA | CASSQELGALIYGYTF | TGTGCCAGCAGCCAGGAGCTGGGGGCATTGATCTATGGCTACACCTTC
12 | TRBJ1-2 | TRBV28 | NA | NA | CASSFRDYGYTF | TGTGCCAGCAGTTTTCGGGACTATGGCTACACCTTC
17 | TRBJ1-2 | TRBV3-1/TRBV3-2 | NA | NA | CASSQDLTAGRYYGYTF | TGTGCCAGCAGCCAAGATCTTACGGCAGGGCGCTACTATGGCTACACCTTC
15 | TRBJ1-1 | TRBV10-1 | NA | few | CASSEENTGRTEAFF | TGCGCCAGCAGTGAGGAGAATACAGGGCGCACTGAAGCTTTCTTT
13 | TRBJ2-2 | TRBV12-3/TRBV12-4 | NA | NA | CASTERNTGELFF | TGTGCCAGCACCGAGAGGAACACCGGGGAGCTGTTTTTT
14 | TRBJ2-3 | TRBV4-2 | NA | NA | CASSQGKTTDTQYF | TGTGCCAGCAGCCAAGGAAAGACCACAGATACGCAGTATTTT
13 | TRBJ2-1 | TRBV5-1 | NA | few | CASSARGDNEQFF | TGCGCCAGCAGCGCTAGGGGGGACAATGAGCAGTTCTTC
13 | TRBJ1-5 | TRBV2 | NA | NA | CAVERDSNQPQHF | TGTGCCGTGGAGCGAGATAGCAATCAGCCCCAGCATTTT
15 | TRBJ2-3 | TRBV3-1/TRBV3-2 | TRBD1 | NA | CASSTRQGGTDTQYF | TGTGCCAGCAGCACCCGACAGGGCGGCACAGATACGCAGTATTTT
15 | TRBJ1-5 | TRBV4-2 | NA | NA | CASSQGREINQPQHF | TGTGCCAGCAGCCAAGGTCGGGAAATTAATCAGCCCCAGCATTTT
15 | TRBJ1-4 | TRBV5-1 | TRBD1 | NA | CASSWNTGGNEKLFF | TGCGCCAGCAGCTGGAACACAGGGGGGAATGAAAAACTGTTTTTT
15 | TRBJ2-4 | TRBV3-1/TRBV3-2 | NA | NA | CASSQDGARANIQYF | TGTGCCAGCAGCCAAGATGGGGCACGGGCAAACATTCAGTACTTC